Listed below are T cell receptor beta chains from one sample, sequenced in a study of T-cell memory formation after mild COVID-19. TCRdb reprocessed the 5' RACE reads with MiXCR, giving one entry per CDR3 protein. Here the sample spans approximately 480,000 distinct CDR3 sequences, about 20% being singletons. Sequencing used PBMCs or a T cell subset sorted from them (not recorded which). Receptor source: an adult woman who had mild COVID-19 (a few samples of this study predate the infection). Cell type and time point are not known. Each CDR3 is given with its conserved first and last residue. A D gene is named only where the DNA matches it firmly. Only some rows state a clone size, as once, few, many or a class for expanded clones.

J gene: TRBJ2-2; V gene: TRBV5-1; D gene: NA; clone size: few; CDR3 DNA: TGCGCCAGCAGCTTGGCGGAGAGGCACACCGGGGAGCTGTTTTTT; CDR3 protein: CASSLAERHTGELFF
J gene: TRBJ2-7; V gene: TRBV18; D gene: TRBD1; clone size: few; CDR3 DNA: TGTGCCAGCTCACAGGGACAGGGCCCTACCGAGCAGTACTTC; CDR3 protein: CASSQGQGPTEQYF
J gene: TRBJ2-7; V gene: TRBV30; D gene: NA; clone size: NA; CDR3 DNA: TGTGCCTGGAGTGTAGGACAGCTGAACGAGCAGTACTTC; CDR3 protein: CAWSVGQLNEQYF
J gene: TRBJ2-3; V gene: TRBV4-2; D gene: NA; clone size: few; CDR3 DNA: TGTGCCAGCAGCCAGGATGACGGCCGCGATACGCAGTATTTT; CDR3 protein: CASSQDDGRDTQYF
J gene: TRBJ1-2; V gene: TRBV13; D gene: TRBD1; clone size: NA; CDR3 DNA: TGTGCCAGCAGCTTCGGCCGGGGGACAGCAAACTATGGCTACACCTTC; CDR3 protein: CASSFGRGTANYGYTF
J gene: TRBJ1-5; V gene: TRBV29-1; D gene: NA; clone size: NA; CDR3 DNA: TGCAGCGCGGCAACAGGCGTCAATCAGCCCCAGCATTTT; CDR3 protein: CSAATGVNQPQHF
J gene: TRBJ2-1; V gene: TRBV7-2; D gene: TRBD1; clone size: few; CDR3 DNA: TGTGCCAGCAGCTTAGTACAGGGGGCGTCCAATGAGCAGTTCTTC; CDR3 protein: CASSLVQGASNEQFF
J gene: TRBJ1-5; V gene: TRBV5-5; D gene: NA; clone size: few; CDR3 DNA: TGTGCCAGCAGCCTCACTGGGGGACTTAATCAGCCCCAGCATTTT; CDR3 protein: CASSLTGGLNQPQHF
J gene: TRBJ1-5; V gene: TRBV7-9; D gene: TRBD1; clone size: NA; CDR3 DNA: TGTGCCAGCAGCTTGACAGGGGGCTTCAATCAGCCCCAGCATTTT; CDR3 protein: CASSLTGGFNQPQHF
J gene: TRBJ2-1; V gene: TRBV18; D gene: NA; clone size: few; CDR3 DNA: TGTGCCAGCTCACCACAACAGGGGAGGAATGAGCAGTTCTTC; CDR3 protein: CASSPQQGRNEQFF
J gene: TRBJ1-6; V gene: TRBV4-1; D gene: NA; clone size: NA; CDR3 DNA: TGCGCCAGCAGCTCCTCAGGGATAGGGTCACCCCTCCACTTT; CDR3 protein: CASSSSGIGSPLHF
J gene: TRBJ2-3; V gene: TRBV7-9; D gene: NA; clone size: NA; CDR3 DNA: TGTGCCAGCAGCGGGGAAGATACGCAGTATTTT; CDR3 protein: CASSGEDTQYF
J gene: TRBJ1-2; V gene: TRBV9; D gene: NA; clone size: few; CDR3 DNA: TGTGCCAGCAGCGCATCCGGGAACATGAATGGCTACACCTTC; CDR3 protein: CASSASGNMNGYTF
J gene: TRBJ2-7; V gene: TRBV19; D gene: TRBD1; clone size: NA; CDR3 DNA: TGTGCCAGTAGTACCGGGACAGGGGGTTCCTACGAGCAGTACTTC; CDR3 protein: CASSTGTGGSYEQYF
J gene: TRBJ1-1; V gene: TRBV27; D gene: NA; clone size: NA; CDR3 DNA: TGTGCCAGCAGGCCCCTCGCCGTGGACGGAGGGGACACTGAAGCTTTCTTT; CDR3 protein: CASRPLAVDGGDTEAFF
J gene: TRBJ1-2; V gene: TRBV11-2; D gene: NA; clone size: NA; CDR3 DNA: TGTGCCAGCAGCTCACTGGGGCTTAATGGCTACACCTTC; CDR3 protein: CASSSLGLNGYTF
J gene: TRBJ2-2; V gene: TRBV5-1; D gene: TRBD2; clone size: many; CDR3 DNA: TGCGCCAGCAGCTTGGGACTAGCGGGAAACACCGGGGAGCTGTTTTTT; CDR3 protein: CASSLGLAGNTGELFF
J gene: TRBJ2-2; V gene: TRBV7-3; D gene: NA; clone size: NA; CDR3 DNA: TGTGCCAGCAGCCCTACCGGATTGGCGGAGCTGTTTTTT; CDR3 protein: CASSPTGLAELFF
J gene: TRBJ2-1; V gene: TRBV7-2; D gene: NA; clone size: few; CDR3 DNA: TGTGCCAGCAGCAACACGGTTTACAATGAGCAGTTCTTC; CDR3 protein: CASSNTVYNEQFF
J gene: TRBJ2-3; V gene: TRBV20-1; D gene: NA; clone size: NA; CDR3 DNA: TGCAGTGCTAGAGAGGTGGGCAGGGGGGCAGATACGCAGTATTTT; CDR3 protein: CSAREVGRGADTQYF
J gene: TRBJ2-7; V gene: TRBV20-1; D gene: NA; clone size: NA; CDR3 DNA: TGCAGTGCTTCGGTTGGGGCCGATCTAGTGGAGCAGTACTTC; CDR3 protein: CSASVGADLVEQYF
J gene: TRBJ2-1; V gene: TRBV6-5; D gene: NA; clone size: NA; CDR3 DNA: TGTGCCAGCAGTTACGCACCTAGGGTTCACAATGAGCAGTTCTTC; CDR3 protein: CASSYAPRVHNEQFF
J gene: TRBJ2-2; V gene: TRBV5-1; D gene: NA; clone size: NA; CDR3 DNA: TGCGCCAGCAGCTACACTCGCCTCAACACCGGGGAGCTGTTTTTT; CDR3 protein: CASSYTRLNTGELFF
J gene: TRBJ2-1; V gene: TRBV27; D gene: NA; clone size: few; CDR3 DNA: TGTGCCAGCAGCCCCGGGACGTTCTACAATGAGCAGTTCTTC; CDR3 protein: CASSPGTFYNEQFF
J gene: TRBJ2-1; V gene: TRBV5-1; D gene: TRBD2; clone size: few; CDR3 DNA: TGCGCCAGCAGCTTGGGAGCGGGGGGGATCAATGAGCAGTTCTTC; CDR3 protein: CASSLGAGGINEQFF
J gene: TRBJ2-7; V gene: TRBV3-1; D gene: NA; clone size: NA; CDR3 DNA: TGTGCCAGCAGCCAAGGTCTGGCGGTAGGAGGCGAGCAGTACTTC; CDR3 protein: CASSQGLAVGGEQYF
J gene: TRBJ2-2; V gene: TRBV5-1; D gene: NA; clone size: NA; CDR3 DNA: TGCGCCAGCAGCTTGGTTAAGAGTCCGAACACCGGGGAGCTGTTTTTT; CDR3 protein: CASSLVKSPNTGELFF
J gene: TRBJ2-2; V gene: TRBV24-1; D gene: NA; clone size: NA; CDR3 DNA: TGTGCCACCAGTGATCATACCGGGACTGAGGCCGGGGAGCTGTTTTTT; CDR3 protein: CATSDHTGTEAGELFF
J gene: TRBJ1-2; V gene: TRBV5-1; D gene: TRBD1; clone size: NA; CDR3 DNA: TGCGCCAGCAGCAAGCTTGGGACAGGGTCGGTCTATGGCTACACCTTC; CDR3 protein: CASSKLGTGSVYGYTF
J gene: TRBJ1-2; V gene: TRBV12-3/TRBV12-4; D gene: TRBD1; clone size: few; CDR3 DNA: TGTGCCAGCAGTTCTCCATACAGGGGGCATCTTGGCTACACCTTC; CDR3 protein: CASSSPYRGHLGYTF
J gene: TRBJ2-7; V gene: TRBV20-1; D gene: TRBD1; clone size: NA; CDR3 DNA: TGCAGTGCTAGTGACGGGACAGCATCCTACGAGCAGTACTTC; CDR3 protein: CSASDGTASYEQYF
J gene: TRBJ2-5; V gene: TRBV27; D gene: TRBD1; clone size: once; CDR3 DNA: TGTGCCAGCAGTCCAAACAGGGGGAGGGAGACCCAGTACTTC; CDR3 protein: CASSPNRGRETQYF
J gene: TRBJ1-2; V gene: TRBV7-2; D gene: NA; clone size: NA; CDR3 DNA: TGTGCCAGCACCAAACAGGGCGTTCCGGACTATGGCTACACCTTC; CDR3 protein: CASTKQGVPDYGYTF
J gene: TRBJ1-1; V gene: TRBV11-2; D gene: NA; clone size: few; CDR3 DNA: TGTGCCAGTCGACGCGGGAGGAACTTGGAAGCTTTCTTT; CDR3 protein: CASRRGRNLEAFF
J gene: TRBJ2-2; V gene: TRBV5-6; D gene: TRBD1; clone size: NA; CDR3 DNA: TGTGCCAGCAGCTTTACCGGGACAGGGTACACCGGGGAGCTGTTTTTT; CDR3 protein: CASSFTGTGYTGELFF